These T cell receptor beta chains were read from a single sample in a study of CD8 T cells in ankylosing spondylitis. From the 5' RACE reads, TCRdb called clonotypes with MiXCR, one entry per CDR3 protein. Here the sample spans some 840,000 distinct CDR3 sequences, approximately 10% being singletons. The sequenced material came from blood, either unsorted or a sorted T cell fraction (not recorded which). The receptor source for this set is a male donor with ankylosing spondylitis. Each CDR3 is given with its conserved first and last residue. A D gene is named only where the DNA matches it firmly. The listing skips clone size in some rows; elsewhere it reads once, few, many or a size class.

V gene: TRBV29-1
J gene: TRBJ2-5
D gene: -
clone size: -
CDR3 protein: CSVDRSPETQYF
CDR3 DNA: TGCAGCGTCGACCGTTCTCCGGAGACCCAGTACTTC

V gene: TRBV6-5
J gene: TRBJ2-1
D gene: -
clone size: many
CDR3 protein: CASSWARWNEQFF
CDR3 DNA: TGTGCCAGCAGTTGGGCCCGATGGAATGAGCAGTTCTTC

V gene: TRBV20-1
J gene: TRBJ2-1
D gene: TRBD2
clone size: -
CDR3 protein: CSADLAGGLFLEQFF
CDR3 DNA: TGCAGTGCCGACCTAGCGGGGGGGCTCTTTCTCGAGCAGTTCTTC

V gene: TRBV6-5
J gene: TRBJ1-2
D gene: TRBD1
clone size: many
CDR3 protein: CASSYSGQGVYGYTF
CDR3 DNA: TGTGCCAGCAGTTATTCCGGACAGGGGGTCTATGGCTACACCTTC

V gene: TRBV7-2
J gene: TRBJ2-7
D gene: -
clone size: -
CDR3 protein: CASSLYPVRQYF
CDR3 DNA: TGTGCCAGCAGCTTATACCCGGTAAGGCAGTACTTC

V gene: TRBV29-1
J gene: TRBJ1-2
D gene: -
clone size: -
CDR3 protein: CSVPHHRGGLNYGYTF
CDR3 DNA: TGCAGCGTCCCCCACCACCGGGGGGGCCTGAACTATGGCTACACCTTC

V gene: TRBV5-6
J gene: TRBJ2-7
D gene: -
clone size: -
CDR3 protein: CASSLGDTFTHYEQYF
CDR3 DNA: TGTGCCAGCAGCTTGGGTGATACGTTTACTCACTACGAGCAGTACTTC

V gene: TRBV12-3/TRBV12-4
J gene: TRBJ1-1
D gene: -
clone size: many
CDR3 protein: CASSWGVVRPNTEAFF
CDR3 DNA: TGTGCCAGCAGTTGGGGAGTGGTCCGGCCCAACACTGAAGCTTTCTTT

V gene: TRBV6-5
J gene: TRBJ2-2
D gene: -
clone size: many
CDR3 protein: CASSSDRYTGELFF
CDR3 DNA: TGTGCCAGCAGTTCCGACCGATACACCGGGGAGCTGTTTTTT

V gene: TRBV11-2
J gene: TRBJ1-4
D gene: TRBD1
clone size: -
CDR3 protein: CASSLMTGINEKLFF
CDR3 DNA: TGTGCCAGCAGCTTAATGACAGGGATTAATGAAAAACTGTTTTTT

V gene: TRBV3-1
J gene: TRBJ1-1
D gene: -
clone size: -
CDR3 protein: CASSRMRGRYTEAFF
CDR3 DNA: TGTGCCAGCAGCCGCATGAGGGGAAGGTACACTGAAGCTTTCTTT

V gene: TRBV6-6
J gene: TRBJ2-7
D gene: TRBD1
clone size: -
CDR3 protein: CAGGQGPNYEQYF
CDR3 DNA: TGTGCCGGGGGACAGGGTCCTAACTACGAGCAGTACTTC

V gene: TRBV6-2/TRBV6-3
J gene: TRBJ2-5
D gene: -
clone size: many
CDR3 protein: CASSYYGETQYF
CDR3 DNA: TGTGCCAGCAGCTATTACGGGGAGACCCAGTACTTC

V gene: TRBV29-1
J gene: TRBJ1-1
D gene: -
clone size: -
CDR3 protein: CSVEPLMSFNTEAFF
CDR3 DNA: TGCAGCGTTGAACCACTAATGTCCTTCAACACTGAAGCTTTCTTT

V gene: TRBV5-1
J gene: TRBJ2-5
D gene: -
clone size: few
CDR3 protein: CASSFRSVETQYF
CDR3 DNA: TGCGCCAGCAGTTTCAGGAGTGTAGAGACCCAGTACTTC

V gene: TRBV4-1
J gene: TRBJ2-1
D gene: -
clone size: -
CDR3 protein: CASSQEVGHVGEQFF
CDR3 DNA: TGCGCCAGCAGCCAAGAGGTGGGCCACGTTGGTGAGCAGTTCTTC

V gene: TRBV6-2/TRBV6-3
J gene: TRBJ1-3
D gene: TRBD1
clone size: few
CDR3 protein: CASRNTGVRSGNTIYF
CDR3 DNA: TGTGCCAGCAGGAACACAGGGGTCCGCTCTGGAAACACCATATATTTT

V gene: TRBV20-1
J gene: TRBJ2-7
D gene: TRBD1
clone size: few
CDR3 protein: CSAHGQGLVEQYF
CDR3 DNA: TGCAGTGCCCACGGACAGGGGTTAGTTGAGCAGTACTTC

V gene: TRBV5-1
J gene: TRBJ1-2
D gene: TRBD1
clone size: few
CDR3 protein: CASTSDRGYGYTF
CDR3 DNA: TGCGCCAGCACCTCGGACAGGGGATATGGCTACACCTTC

V gene: TRBV5-6
J gene: TRBJ1-2
D gene: -
clone size: -
CDR3 protein: CASSLVPRRYTF
CDR3 DNA: TGTGCCAGCAGCTTGGTCCCCAGGCGCTACACCTTC

V gene: TRBV5-1
J gene: TRBJ1-2
D gene: -
clone size: many
CDR3 protein: CASHERNYGYTF
CDR3 DNA: TGCGCCAGCCATGAAAGGAACTATGGCTACACCTTC

V gene: TRBV14
J gene: TRBJ1-2
D gene: -
clone size: few
CDR3 protein: CASSQLRWGDGYTF
CDR3 DNA: TGTGCCAGCAGCCAACTACGGTGGGGGGATGGCTACACCTTC

V gene: TRBV7-6
J gene: TRBJ2-7
D gene: TRBD2
clone size: -
CDR3 protein: CASSPLGLAGGYEQYF
CDR3 DNA: TGTGCCAGCAGCCCCCTCGGACTAGCGGGAGGCTACGAGCAGTACTTC

V gene: TRBV18
J gene: TRBJ2-5
D gene: -
clone size: few
CDR3 protein: CASSPDSNGETQYF
CDR3 DNA: TGTGCCAGCTCACCAGACTCCAACGGGGAGACCCAGTACTTC

V gene: TRBV12-3/TRBV12-4
J gene: TRBJ2-7
D gene: -
clone size: few
CDR3 protein: CASSLQGPSYEQYF
CDR3 DNA: TGTGCCAGCAGTTTACAGGGGCCCTCCTACGAGCAGTACTTC

V gene: TRBV10-3
J gene: TRBJ1-1
D gene: TRBD1
clone size: -
CDR3 protein: CAMTTGAITEAFF
CDR3 DNA: TGTGCCATGACAACAGGGGCGATCACTGAAGCTTTCTTT

V gene: TRBV4-3
J gene: TRBJ2-2
D gene: -
clone size: many
CDR3 protein: CASSQVGTIGTGELFF
CDR3 DNA: TGCGCCAGCAGCCAAGTAGGCACCATTGGCACCGGGGAGCTGTTTTTT